This TCR beta chain was retrieved from a study of CD8 T cells in Susac syndrome. Study-wide context: Patients with Susac syndrome were therapy-naive, taking corticosteroids, with some also receiving intravenous immunoglobulin, or taking intravenous immunoglobulin alone at the time their blood was drawn.

The CDR3 consists of 16 residues. The V gene's germline CDR1 is GTSNPN and CDR2 SVGIG (reference sequence). V was pared by 1 base and J by 4 bases, with 12 bases of the junction left unmatched. Random hexamers were used to reverse transcribe the RNA input (roughly 0.5 to 1 ug). TCRdb redid the calling of the immunoSEQ multiplex PCR reads with MiXCR, one entry per CDR3 protein. Among over 150,000 distinct CDR3 sequences listed, just under 95% were seen once. The sequenced material came from CD4+ T cells from PBMCs. The TCR was taken from a human donor with Susac syndrome. The chain is built from TRBV30 and TRBJ2-5, with TRBD1 identical over 7 bases. This CDR3 reads CAWSDPNRGGRETQYF. CDR3 nucleotide sequence: TGTGCCTGGAGTGACCCGAACAGGGGTGGGAGAGAGACCCAGTACTTC.